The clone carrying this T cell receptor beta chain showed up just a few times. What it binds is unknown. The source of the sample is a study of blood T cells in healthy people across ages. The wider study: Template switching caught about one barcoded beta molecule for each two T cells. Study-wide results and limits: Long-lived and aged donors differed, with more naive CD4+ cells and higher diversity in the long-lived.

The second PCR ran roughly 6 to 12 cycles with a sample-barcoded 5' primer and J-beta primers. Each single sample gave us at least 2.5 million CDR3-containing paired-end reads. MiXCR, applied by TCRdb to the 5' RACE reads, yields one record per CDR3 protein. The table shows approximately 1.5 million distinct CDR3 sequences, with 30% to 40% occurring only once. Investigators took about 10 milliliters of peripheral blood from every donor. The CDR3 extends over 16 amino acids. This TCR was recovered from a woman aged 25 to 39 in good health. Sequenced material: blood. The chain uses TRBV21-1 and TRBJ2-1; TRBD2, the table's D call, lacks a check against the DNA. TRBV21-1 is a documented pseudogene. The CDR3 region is CASSKGLAGVHHEQFF. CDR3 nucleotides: TGTGCCAGCAGCAAAGGGCTAGCGGGGGTACACCATGAGCAGTTCTTC.